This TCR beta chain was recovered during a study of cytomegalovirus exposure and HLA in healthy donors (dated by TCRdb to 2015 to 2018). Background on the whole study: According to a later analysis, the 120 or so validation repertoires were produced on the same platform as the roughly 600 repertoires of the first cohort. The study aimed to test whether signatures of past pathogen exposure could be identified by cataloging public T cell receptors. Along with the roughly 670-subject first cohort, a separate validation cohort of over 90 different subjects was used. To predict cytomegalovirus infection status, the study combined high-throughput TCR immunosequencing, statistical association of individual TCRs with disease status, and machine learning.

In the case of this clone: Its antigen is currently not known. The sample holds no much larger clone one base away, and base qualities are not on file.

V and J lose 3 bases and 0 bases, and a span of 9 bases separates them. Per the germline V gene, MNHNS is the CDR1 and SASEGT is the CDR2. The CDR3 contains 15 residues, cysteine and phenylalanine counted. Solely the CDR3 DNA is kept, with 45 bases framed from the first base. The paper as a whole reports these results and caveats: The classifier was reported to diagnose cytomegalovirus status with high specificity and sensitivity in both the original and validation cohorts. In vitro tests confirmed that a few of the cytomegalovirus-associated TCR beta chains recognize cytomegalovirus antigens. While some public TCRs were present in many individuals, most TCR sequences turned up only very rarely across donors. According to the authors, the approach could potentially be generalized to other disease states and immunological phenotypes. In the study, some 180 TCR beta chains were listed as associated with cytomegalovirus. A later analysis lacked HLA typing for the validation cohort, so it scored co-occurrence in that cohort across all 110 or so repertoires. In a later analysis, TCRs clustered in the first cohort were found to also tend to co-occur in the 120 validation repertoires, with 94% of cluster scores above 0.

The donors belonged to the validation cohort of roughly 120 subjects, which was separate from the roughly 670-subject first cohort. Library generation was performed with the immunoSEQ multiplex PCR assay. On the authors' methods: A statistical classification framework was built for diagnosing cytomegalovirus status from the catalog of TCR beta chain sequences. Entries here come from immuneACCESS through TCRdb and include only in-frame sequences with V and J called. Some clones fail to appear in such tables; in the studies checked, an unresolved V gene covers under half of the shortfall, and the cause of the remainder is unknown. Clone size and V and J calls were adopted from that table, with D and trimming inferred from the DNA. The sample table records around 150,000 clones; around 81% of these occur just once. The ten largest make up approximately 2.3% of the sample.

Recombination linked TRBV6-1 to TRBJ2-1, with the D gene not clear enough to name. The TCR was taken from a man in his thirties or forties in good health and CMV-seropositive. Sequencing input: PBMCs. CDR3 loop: CASSEYSGSYNEQFF. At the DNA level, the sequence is TGTGCCAGCAGTGAGTACTCGGGCTCCTACAATGAGCAGTTCTTC.